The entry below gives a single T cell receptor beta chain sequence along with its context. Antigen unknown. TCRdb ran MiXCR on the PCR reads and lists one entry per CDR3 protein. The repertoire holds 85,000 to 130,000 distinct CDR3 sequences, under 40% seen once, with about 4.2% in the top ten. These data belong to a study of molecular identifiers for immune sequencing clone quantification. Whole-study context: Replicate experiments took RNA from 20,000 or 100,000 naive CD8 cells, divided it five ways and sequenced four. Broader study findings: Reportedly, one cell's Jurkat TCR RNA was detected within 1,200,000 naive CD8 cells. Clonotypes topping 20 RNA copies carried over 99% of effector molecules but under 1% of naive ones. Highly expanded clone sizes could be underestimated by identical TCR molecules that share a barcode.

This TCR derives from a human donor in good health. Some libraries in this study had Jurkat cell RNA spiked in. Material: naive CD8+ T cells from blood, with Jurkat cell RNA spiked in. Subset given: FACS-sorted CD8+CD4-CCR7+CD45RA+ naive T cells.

CDR3 DNA: TGTGCCAGCAGCTTTGATCCATCTTTTCCCCCCGAGCAGTACTTC. Amino acid sequence: CASSFDPSFPPEQYF. The chain recombines TRBV5-5 with TRBJ2-7; D is unclear. The CDR3 sequence is 15 residues long. Trimming removed 2 bases from V and 6 bases from J, with 18 bases in between. CDR1 is SGHKS, CDR2 YYEKEE, per germline (reference sequence). Variable domain in full (rest from reference TRBV5-5 and TRBJ2-7): DAGVTQSPTHLIKTRGQQVTLRCSPISGHKSVSWYQQVLGQGPQFIFQYYEKEERGRGNFPDRFSARQFPNYSSELNVNALLLGDSALYLCASSFDPSFPPEQYFGPGTRLTVT.